This is a list of T cell receptor beta chains from one sample in a study of CD8+CD57+ T cells in acquired aplastic anemia. TCRdb passed the reads through MiXCR, listing each CDR3 protein once. This table holds about 170,000 distinct CDR3 sequences, about 60% found once. The sequenced sample consisted of sorted CD4+, CD8+, or CD8+CD57+ T cells (not recorded which) from PBMCs. The source of these receptors is a human donor in good health. The CDR3 runs from the conserved cysteine through the conserved F or W. The D gene is left open where the match is weak. Expanded clones get a size class; other rows say once, few or many, or leave the size out.

TRBD1,TRBV19,TRBJ2-3,NA,CASSADRGLLDTQYF,TGTGCCAGTAGTGCCGACAGGGGGTTGCTGGATACGCAGTATTTT
NA,TRBV4-1,TRBJ2-7,NA,CASSQGRGGLYEQYF,TGCGCCAGCAGCCAAGGGAGAGGGGGGCTTTACGAGCAGTACTTC
TRBD2,TRBV19,TRBJ2-3,many,CASSHSSGTADTQYF,TGTGCCAGTAGTCATTCTAGCGGGACCGCAGATACGCAGTATTTT
NA,TRBV7-3,TRBJ1-2,NA,CASSLEVYYGYTF,TGTGCCAGCAGCTTGGAGGTGTACTATGGCTACACCTTC
NA,TRBV2,TRBJ1-1,NA,CASKRADTEAFF,TGTGCCAGCAAGCGCGCGGACACTGAAGCTTTCTTT
NA,TRBV19,TRBJ2-5,NA,CASSSGVVQETQYF,TGTGCCAGTAGTTCGGGGGTCGTTCAAGAGACCCAGTACTTC
NA,TRBV7-9,TRBJ1-2,NA,CASTNPGGIYGYTF,TGTGCCAGCACCAACCCGGGAGGCATCTATGGCTACACCTTC
TRBD2,TRBV10-3,TRBJ2-7,once,CAISDPGREEYEQYF,TGTGCCATCAGTGACCCCGGGAGGGAGGAGTACGAGCAGTACTTC
NA,TRBV20-1,TRBJ1-2,NA,CSARGRGGYDYGYTF,TGCAGTGCTAGAGGACGTGGGGGGTATGACTATGGCTACACCTTC
TRBD2,TRBV4-1,TRBJ2-5,NA,CASSQGLAGEETQYF,TGCGCCAGCAGCCAAGGACTAGCGGGAGAAGAGACCCAGTACTTC
TRBD1,TRBV12-3/TRBV12-4,TRBJ1-2,NA,CASDVPQGYGYTF,TGTGCCAGCGACGTACCACAGGGGTATGGCTACACCTTC
NA,TRBV10-2,TRBJ2-3,NA,CASSVLLNTDTQYF,TGCGCCAGCAGTGTCTTACTCAACACAGATACGCAGTATTTT
NA,TRBV7-9,TRBJ1-2,NA,CASSQEDYGYTF,TGTGCCAGCAGCCAAGAGGACTATGGCTACACCTTC
TRBD1,TRBV11-2,TRBJ2-7,NA,CASSLARTGPYEQYF,TGTGCCAGCAGCCTCGCCAGGACAGGGCCCTACGAGCAGTACTTC
TRBD2,TRBV7-9,TRBJ2-1,NA,CASSGGTSGALSYNEQFF,TGTGCCAGCAGTGGGGGGACTAGCGGGGCTCTCTCCTACAATGAGCAGTTCTTC
TRBD2,TRBV7-9,TRBJ2-7,NA,CASSLGGKGSYEQYF,TGTGCCAGCAGCTTGGGGGGGAAAGGAAGCTACGAGCAGTACTTC
NA,TRBV12-3/TRBV12-4,TRBJ2-7,NA,CASSPSGWMDDEQYF,TGTGCCAGCAGCCCTTCCGGCTGGATGGACGACGAGCAGTACTTC
NA,TRBV7-9,TRBJ2-5,NA,CASSLGIVGETQYF,TGTGCCAGCAGCTTGGGCATCGTGGGAGAGACCCAGTACTTC
NA,TRBV7-6,TRBJ2-7,NA,CASSPRALSYEQYF,TGTGCCAGCAGCCCAAGGGCCCTCTCCTACGAGCAGTACTTC
TRBD2,TRBV20-1,TRBJ2-3,NA,CSAISGSVTDTQYF,TGCAGTGCTATAAGCGGGAGTGTCACAGATACGCAGTATTTT
NA,TRBV9,TRBJ1-1,few,CASGTGEAFF,TGTGCCTCAGGAACGGGTGAAGCTTTCTTT
TRBD2,TRBV20-1,TRBJ2-1,NA,CSARGPPGLAGASHEQFF,TGCAGTGCTAGAGGACCTCCGGGACTAGCGGGGGCCTCCCATGAGCAGTTCTTC
NA,TRBV2,TRBJ2-4,NA,CASSEDGGIKNIQYF,TGTGCCAGCAGTGAAGACGGGGGAATCAAAAACATTCAGTACTTC
NA,TRBV2,TRBJ1-3,many,CASSDDLFGNTIYF,TGTGCCAGCAGTGACGATTTGTTTGGAAACACCATATATTTT
TRBD2,TRBV2,TRBJ2-1,NA,CASSEAPSGGEQFF,TGTGCCAGCAGTGAAGCGCCCTCGGGGGGTGAGCAGTTCTTC
TRBD2,TRBV4-1,TRBJ2-7,once,CASSQQPPGLEVYEQYF,TGCGCCAGCAGCCAGCAACCCCCGGGACTAGAGGTCTACGAGCAGTACTTC
NA,TRBV2,TRBJ1-1,few,CASRMTSGNTEAFF,TGTGCCAGCAGGATGACGTCGGGGAACACTGAAGCTTTCTTT